This TCR beta chain came from a study of beta chain features in type 1 diabetes. This clone has just a few counts. Its specificity is unknown. Expressed TCRB transcripts were sequenced after all isolated RNA was converted to cDNA. Profiling relied on immunoSEQ multiplex PCR, and the TCRdb table lists in-frame clones only, not all of them. The table has fewer than 400,000 clones, 9.3% seen once. One heparinised draw of blood, averaging roughly 0.12 L, came from each donor. The CDR3 sequence is 14 residues long. V was shortened by 2 bases and J by 4 bases, with 13 bases between the two germline ends. Per the germline V gene, CDR1 is SGHRS and CDR2 is YFSETQ. General observations from the study: Whatever favoring of shorter templates PCR might show would apply equally to patients and controls. Moderate but significant shortening of TCRB CDR3s was recorded in all four CD4+ subsets from Type 1 diabetes patients. Lower insertion and higher deletion counts appeared at VDJ junctions in type 1 diabetes patients.

The J gene is TRBJ2-7, the V gene TRBV5-1; D is unresolved. Sequenced: central memory CD4+ T cells from blood. This clonotype originated in a man aged 25 to 40 with type 1 diabetes. CDR3 nucleotides: TGCGCCAGCAGCTTCGGGCCTAACCTTTACGAGCAGTACTTC. Translation gives CASSFGPNLYEQYF.